The rows below give T cell receptor beta chains drawn from one sample of a study of radiation and T cells in renal cell carcinoma. Method: immunoSEQ multiplex PCR; TCRdb's copy keeps in-frame clones and lacks some. The table includes 70,000 to 100,000 clones, over 75% detected once. This specimen was blood, taken from a patient whose treatment included radiotherapy and nephrectomy. These TCRs come from a man aged 60-69 years with renal cell carcinoma. The CDR3 runs from the conserved cysteine through the conserved F or W. Each record gives: clone size, D gene, V gene, J gene, CDR3 length, CDR3 DNA, CDR3 protein. The D gene is left open where the match is weak. Expanded clones are given a class, and other clones once, few, many or no size at all.

>once|TRBD1|TRBV10-2|TRBJ2-2|16
TGCGCCAGCAGTACTGGACAGGGAGCGAACACCGGGGAGCTGTTTTTT
CASSTGQGANTGELFF
>-|TRBD1|TRBV19|TRBJ2-7|13
TGTGCCAGTAGTACCCGGACAGGGTACGAGCAGTACTTC
CASSTRTGYEQYF
>few|-|TRBV27|TRBJ2-7|14
TGTGCCAGCAGTAGATCGGGACCCCCATACGAGCAGTACTTC
CASSRSGPPYEQYF
>-|-|TRBV5-1|TRBJ2-7|14
TGCGCCAGCAGCTTGGAATACAGCTCCTACGAGCAGTACTTC
CASSLEYSSYEQYF
>-|-|TRBV14|TRBJ2-1|16
TGTGCCAGCAGCCAAGATGAAGGGGCCAGGTACAATGAGCAGTTCTTC
CASSQDEGARYNEQFF
>-|-|TRBV10-1|TRBJ2-7|16
TGCGCCAGCAGTGAGTCGACGGCAGCCCCCGGGTACGAGCAGTACTTC
CASSESTAAPGYEQYF
>few|TRBD1|TRBV7-2|TRBJ1-1|14
TGTGCCAGCAGCTTGGTGACAGGGAGGGCTGAAGCTTTCTTT
CASSLVTGRAEAFF
>-|-|TRBV15|TRBJ1-5|15
TGTGCCACCAGCAGGTCAGGTTATAGCAATCAGCCCCAGCATTTT
CATSRSGYSNQPQHF
>-|-|TRBV5-4|TRBJ2-3|13
TGTGCCAGCAGCTTGGTATCGGTTGATACGCAGTATTTT
CASSLVSVDTQYF
>-|TRBD1|TRBV7-6|TRBJ2-5|18
TGTGCCAGCAGCACTGGGGTGGGGACAGGACTATTGCAAGAGACCCAGTACTTC
CASSTGVGTGLLQETQYF
>-|TRBD1|TRBV4-1|TRBJ1-1|15
TGCGCCAGCAGCCTCGGACAGGGTGGGTCTACTGAAGCTTTCTTT
CASSLGQGGSTEAFF
>-|TRBD2|TRBV30|TRBJ2-1|15
TGTGCCTGGAGCAGGGCTAGCGGGAGATTCAATGAGCAGTTCTTC
CAWSRASGRFNEQFF
>-|TRBD1|TRBV7-2|TRBJ1-1|15
TGTGCCAGCAGCTTAGCCGGGACAGGAAGGACTGAAGCTTTCTTT
CASSLAGTGRTEAFF
>-|-|TRBV27|TRBJ2-5|16
TGTGCCAGCAGTTGGGGAACGGGAGCGGGTCAAGAGACCCAGTACTTC
CASSWGTGAGQETQYF
>-|-|TRBV10-1|TRBJ2-1|16
TGCGCCAGCAGTGAGTTAGCCCGAGCCCCCTACAATGAGCAGTTCTTC
CASSELARAPYNEQFF
>-|-|TRBV13|TRBJ1-1|12
TGTGCCAGCAGCTTAGGGTATGGAGACGCTTTCTTT
CASSLGYGDAFF
>-|-|TRBV6-6|TRBJ1-1|15
TGTGCCAGCAGTTACACGGCAGGGGCGAACACTGAAGCTTTCTTT
CASSYTAGANTEAFF
>-|-|TRBV27|TRBJ1-4|13
TGTGCCAGCAGCCCCCTCACTAATGAAAAACTGTTTTTT
CASSPLTNEKLFF
>-|TRBD2|TRBV10-3|TRBJ2-2|14
TGTGCCATATTAGCGGGAGGGCATGGCGGGGAGCTGTTTTTT
CAILAGGHGGELFF
>-|-|TRBV18|TRBJ1-1|13
TGTGCCAGCTCACCCCAGGGGAACACTGAAGCTTTCTTT
CASSPQGNTEAFF
>few|-|TRBV6-1|TRBJ2-5|14
TGTGCCAGCAGTGCCCGGATTGGCACCGAGACCCAGTACTTC
CASSARIGTETQYF
>-|-|TRBV5-1|TRBJ1-1|15
TGCGCCAGCAGCTTGGGTATTTGGGGGAACACTGAAGCTTTCTTT
CASSLGIWGNTEAFF
>-|-|TRBV7-9|TRBJ2-3|16
TGTGCCAGCAGCCCACTTCTTTCGGGAGTCGCAGATACGCAGTATTTT
CASSPLLSGVADTQYF
>-|-|TRBV18|TRBJ2-7|13
TGTGCCAGCTCACCACCGGGGCTTTACGAGCAGTACTTC
CASSPPGLYEQYF
>-|-|TRBV27|TRBJ1-5|17
TGTGCCAGCAGTTTACGGCGTTTAGGGGCACGCAATCAGCCCCAGCATTTT
CASSLRRLGARNQPQHF
>-|-|TRBV7-2|TRBJ1-5|15
TGTGCCAGCAGCTCCTCGGGGCAGGCAGGGGAGCCCCAGCATTTT
CASSSSGQAGEPQHF
>-|-|TRBV9|TRBJ2-7|14
TGTGCCAGCAGCGTAGGGGGCGGGACCTACGAGCAGTACTTC
CASSVGGGTYEQYF
>-|TRBD1|TRBV10-1|TRBJ2-7|13
TGCGCCAGCAGTGAATGGACAGGGGGCGAGCAGTACTTC
CASSEWTGGEQYF
>-|-|TRBV5-4|TRBJ1-4|12
TGTGCCGGTGGTGAGGCCGGTGAAAAACTGTTTTTT
CAGGEAGEKLFF
>-|-|TRBV29-1|TRBJ1-1|15
TGCAGCGCTACTGATCGGGGACGATCGCCAAACTGGGCTTTCTTT
CSATDRGRSPNWAFF
>-|-|TRBV7-2|TRBJ2-7|14
TGTGCCAGCAGCTCCAGCACCGGGCCCCCCCCCTCGCACTTC
CASSSSTGPPPSHF
>-|TRBD1|TRBV5-1|TRBJ2-1|20
TGCGCCAGCAGCCTACCAGGACAGGGGGCGAGCGGGAGGCCTTACTATGAGCAGTTCTTC
CASSLPGQGASGRPYYEQFF
>-|TRBD1|TRBV6-5|TRBJ1-1|14
TGTGCCAGCAGCTCTATTTCGGACAGGGAGGAAGCTTTCTTT
CASSSISDREEAFF
>-|-|TRBV6-4|TRBJ1-2|15
TGTGCCAGCAGTGACGTGGCAGGGGACGGCTATGGCTACACCTTC
CASSDVAGDGYGYTF
>-|TRBD1|TRBV28|TRBJ1-2|14
TGTGCCAGCAGTGCGCCGGGACAGGGGTATGGCTACACCTTC
CASSAPGQGYGYTF
>-|TRBD2|TRBV13|TRBJ2-5|14
TGTGCCACCCCGGGACTAGCGGGAGAAGAGACCCAGTACTTC
CATPGLAGEETQYF
>-|TRBD2|TRBV5-4|TRBJ2-3|17
TGTGCCAGCAGCTCCCCGGCGGGGGAGTGGGAGTTAGATACGCAGTATTTT
CASSSPAGEWELDTQYF
>-|-|TRBV28|TRBJ2-1|12
TGTGCCAGCAGAACCAGGAATGGTGAGCAGTTCTTC
CASRTRNGEQFF
>-|-|TRBV5-1|TRBJ2-5|13
TGCGCCAGCAGCTTGTGGGGTGGCGAGACCCAGTACTTC
CASSLWGGETQYF
>-|-|TRBV5-1|TRBJ2-2|14
TGCGCCAGCAGCGCGCTAGAAGCCACCGGGGAGCTGTTTTTT
CASSALEATGELFF
>-|TRBD2|TRBV19|TRBJ2-2|14
TGTGCCAGTGCTGCTAGCGGGGCAACCGGGGAGCTGTTTTTT
CASAASGATGELFF
>-|-|TRBV5-5|TRBJ2-7|13
TGTGCCAGCAGCTCGGACGGCTCCTACGAGCAGTACTTC
CASSSDGSYEQYF
>few|-|TRBV6-4|TRBJ2-3|13
TGTGCCAGCAGTGAATACGGCACAGATACGCAGTATTTT
CASSEYGTDTQYF
>-|TRBD2|TRBV5-1|TRBJ2-1|17
TGCGCCAGCAGCGCCCGAGGGGCGGGAGGTCTTAGCAATGAGCAGTTCTTC
CASSARGAGGLSNEQFF
>-|-|TRBV9|TRBJ2-7|15
TGTGCCAGCAGCGTAGATGGGGTAGGGGTCGACGAGCAGTACTTC
CASSVDGVGVDEQYF
>-|TRBD2|TRBV5-1|TRBJ2-1|15
TGCGCCAGCAGCTTGTTGAGCGGGAGGTTCAATGAGCAGTTCTTC
CASSLLSGRFNEQFF
>few|-|TRBV6-1|TRBJ1-5|15
TGTGCCAGCAGAATGCGTGGACAGCCAAATCAGCCCCAGCATTTT
CASRMRGQPNQPQHF
>-|-|TRBV2|TRBJ2-7|11
TGTGCCAGCAGTCCCCGTCGGGGGCAGTACTTC
CASSPRRGQYF